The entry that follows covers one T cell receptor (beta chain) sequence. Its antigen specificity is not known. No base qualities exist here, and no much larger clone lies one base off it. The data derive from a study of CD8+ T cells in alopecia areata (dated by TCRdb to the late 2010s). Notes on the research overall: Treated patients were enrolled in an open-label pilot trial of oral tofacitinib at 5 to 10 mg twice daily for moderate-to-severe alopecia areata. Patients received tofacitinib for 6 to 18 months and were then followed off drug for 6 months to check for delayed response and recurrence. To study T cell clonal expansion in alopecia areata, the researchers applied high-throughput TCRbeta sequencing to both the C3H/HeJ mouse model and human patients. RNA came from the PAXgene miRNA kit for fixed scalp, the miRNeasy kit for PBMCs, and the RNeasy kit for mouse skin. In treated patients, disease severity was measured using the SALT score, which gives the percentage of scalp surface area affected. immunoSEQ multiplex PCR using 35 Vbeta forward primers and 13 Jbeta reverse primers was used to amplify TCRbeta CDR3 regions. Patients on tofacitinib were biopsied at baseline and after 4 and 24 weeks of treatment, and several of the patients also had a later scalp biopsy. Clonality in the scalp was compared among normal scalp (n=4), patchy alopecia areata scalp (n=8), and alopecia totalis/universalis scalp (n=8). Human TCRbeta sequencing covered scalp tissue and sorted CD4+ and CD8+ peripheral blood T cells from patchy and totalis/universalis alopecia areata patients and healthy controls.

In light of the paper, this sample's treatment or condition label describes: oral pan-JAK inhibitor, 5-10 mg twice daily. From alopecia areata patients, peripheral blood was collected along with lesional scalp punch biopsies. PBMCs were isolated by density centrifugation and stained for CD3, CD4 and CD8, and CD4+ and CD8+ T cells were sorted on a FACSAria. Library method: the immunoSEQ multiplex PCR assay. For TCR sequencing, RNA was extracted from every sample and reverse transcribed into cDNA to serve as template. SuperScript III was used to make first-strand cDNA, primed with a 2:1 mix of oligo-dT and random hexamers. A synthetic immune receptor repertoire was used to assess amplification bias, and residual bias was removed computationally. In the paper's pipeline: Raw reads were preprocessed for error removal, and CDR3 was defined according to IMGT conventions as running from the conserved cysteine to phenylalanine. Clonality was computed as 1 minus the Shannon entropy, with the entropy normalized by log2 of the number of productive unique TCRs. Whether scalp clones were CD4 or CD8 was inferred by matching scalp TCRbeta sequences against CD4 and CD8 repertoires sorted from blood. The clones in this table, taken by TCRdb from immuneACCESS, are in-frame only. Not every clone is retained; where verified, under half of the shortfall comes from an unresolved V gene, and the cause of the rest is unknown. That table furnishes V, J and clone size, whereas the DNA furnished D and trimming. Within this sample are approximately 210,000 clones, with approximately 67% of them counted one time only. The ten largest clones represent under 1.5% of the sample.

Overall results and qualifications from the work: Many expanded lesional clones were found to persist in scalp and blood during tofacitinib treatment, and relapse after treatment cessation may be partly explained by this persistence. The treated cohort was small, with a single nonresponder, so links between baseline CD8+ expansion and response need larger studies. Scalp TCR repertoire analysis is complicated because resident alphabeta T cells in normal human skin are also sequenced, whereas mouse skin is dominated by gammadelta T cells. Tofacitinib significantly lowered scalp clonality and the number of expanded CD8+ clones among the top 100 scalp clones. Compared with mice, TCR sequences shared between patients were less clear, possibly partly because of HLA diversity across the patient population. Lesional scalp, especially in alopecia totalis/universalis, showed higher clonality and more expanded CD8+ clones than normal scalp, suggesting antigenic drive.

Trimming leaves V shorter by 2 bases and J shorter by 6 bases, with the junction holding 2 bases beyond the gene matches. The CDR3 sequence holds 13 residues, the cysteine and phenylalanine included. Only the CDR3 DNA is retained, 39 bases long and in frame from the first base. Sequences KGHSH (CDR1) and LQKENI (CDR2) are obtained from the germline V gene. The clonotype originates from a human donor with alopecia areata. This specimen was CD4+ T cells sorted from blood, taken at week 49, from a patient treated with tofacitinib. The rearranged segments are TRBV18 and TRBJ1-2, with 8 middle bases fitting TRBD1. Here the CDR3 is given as CASSPKTGDGYTF. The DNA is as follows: TGTGCCAGCTCACCAAAGACAGGGGATGGCTACACCTTC. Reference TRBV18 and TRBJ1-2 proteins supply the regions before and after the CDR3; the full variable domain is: NAGVMQNPRHLVRRRGQEARLRCSPMKGHSHVYWYRQLPEEGLKFMVYLQKENIIDESGMPKERFSAEFPKEGPSILRIQQVVRGDSAAYFCASSPKTGDGYTFGSGTRLTVV.